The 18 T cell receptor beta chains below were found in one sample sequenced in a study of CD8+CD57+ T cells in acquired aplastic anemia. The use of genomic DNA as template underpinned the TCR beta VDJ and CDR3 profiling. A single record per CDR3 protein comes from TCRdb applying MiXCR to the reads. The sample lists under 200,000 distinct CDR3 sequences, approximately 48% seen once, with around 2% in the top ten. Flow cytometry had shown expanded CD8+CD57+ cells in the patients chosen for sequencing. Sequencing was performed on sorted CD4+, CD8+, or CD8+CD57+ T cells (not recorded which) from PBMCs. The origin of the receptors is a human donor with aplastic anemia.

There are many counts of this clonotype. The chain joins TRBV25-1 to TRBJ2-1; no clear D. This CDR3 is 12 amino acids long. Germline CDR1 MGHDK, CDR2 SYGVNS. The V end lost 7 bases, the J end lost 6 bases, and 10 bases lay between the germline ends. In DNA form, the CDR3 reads TGTGCCAGCAAAGGGTTGGTCAATGAGCAGTTCTTC. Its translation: CASKGLVNEQFF.

CDR3 residues: CASSLTLDSYGYTF. The CDR3 nucleotides are TGTGCCAGCAGCCTCACGTTGGACAGCTATGGCTACACCTTC. This sequence joins TRBV6-1 and TRBJ1-2; the D gene is possibly TRBD1 (6 bases). Germline CDR1 and CDR2: MNHNS and SASEGT. CDR3 size: 14 residues. V was pared by 6 bases and J by 4 bases, with 15 bases between.

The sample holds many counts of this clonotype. The CDR3 here is CASSLASSNTGELFF. The CDR3 DNA sequence: TGTGCCAGCAGCTTAGCCAGTTCGAACACCGGGGAGCTGTTTTTT. This sequence joins TRBV7-2 and TRBJ2-2; D gene uncertain. The CDR3 is made up of 15 amino acids. V was pared by 0 bases and J by 0 bases, with 5 bases between. In germline, CDR1 is SGHTA, CDR2 FQGNSA.

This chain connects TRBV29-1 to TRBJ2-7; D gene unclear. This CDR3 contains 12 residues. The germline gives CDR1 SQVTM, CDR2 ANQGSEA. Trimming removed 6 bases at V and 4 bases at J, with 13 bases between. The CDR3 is CSVREVGYEQYF. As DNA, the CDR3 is TGCAGCGTGAGAGAGGTTGGGTACGAGCAGTACTTC.

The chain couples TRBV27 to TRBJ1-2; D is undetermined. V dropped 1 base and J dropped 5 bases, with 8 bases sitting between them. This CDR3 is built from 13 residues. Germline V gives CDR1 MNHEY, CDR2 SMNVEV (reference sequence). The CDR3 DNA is TGTGCCAGCAGTTTATTGGGGATTTATGGCTACACCTTC. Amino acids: CASSLLGIYGYTF.

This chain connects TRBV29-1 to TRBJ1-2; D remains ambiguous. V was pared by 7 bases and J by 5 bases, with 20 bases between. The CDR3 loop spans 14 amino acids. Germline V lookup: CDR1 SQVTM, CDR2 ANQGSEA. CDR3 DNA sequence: TGCAGCGCACGCCCATCGGGCCTATGGTATGGCTACACCTTC. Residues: CSARPSGLWYGYTF.

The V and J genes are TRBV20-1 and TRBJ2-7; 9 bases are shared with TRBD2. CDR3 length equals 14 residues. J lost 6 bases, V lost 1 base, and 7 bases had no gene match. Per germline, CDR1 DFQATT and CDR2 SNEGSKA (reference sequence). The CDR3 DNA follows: TGCAGTGCTAGAGGTGGGCGGGAGGGGTCCGAGCAGTACTTC. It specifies CSARGGREGSEQYF.

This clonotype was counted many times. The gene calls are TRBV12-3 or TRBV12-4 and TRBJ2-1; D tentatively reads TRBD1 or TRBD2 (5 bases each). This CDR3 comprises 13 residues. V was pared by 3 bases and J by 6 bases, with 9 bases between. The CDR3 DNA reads TGTGCCAGCAGTTTGGGGGTGACCAATGAGCAGTTCTTC. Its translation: CASSLGVTNEQFF.

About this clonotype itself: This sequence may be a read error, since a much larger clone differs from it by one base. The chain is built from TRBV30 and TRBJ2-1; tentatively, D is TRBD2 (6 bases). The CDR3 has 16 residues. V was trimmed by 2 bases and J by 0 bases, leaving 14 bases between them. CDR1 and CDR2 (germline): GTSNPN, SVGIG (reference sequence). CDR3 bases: TGTGCCTGGAGTTCCCCGGGACTCAGCTCCTACAATGAGCAGTTCTTC. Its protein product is CAWSSPGLSSYNEQFF.

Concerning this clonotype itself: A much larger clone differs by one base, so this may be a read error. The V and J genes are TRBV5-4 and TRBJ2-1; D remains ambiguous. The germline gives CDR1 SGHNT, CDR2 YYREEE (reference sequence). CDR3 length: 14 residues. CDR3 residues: CASGLSLSYNEQFF. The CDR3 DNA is TGTGCCAGCGGCTTATCCCTCTCCTACAATGAGCAGTTCTTC.

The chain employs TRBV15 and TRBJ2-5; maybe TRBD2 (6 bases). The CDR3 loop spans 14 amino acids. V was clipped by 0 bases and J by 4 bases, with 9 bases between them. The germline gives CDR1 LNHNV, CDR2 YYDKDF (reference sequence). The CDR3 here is CATSRDAEGETQYF. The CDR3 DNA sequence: TGTGCCACCAGCAGAGATGCGGAGGGAGAGACCCAGTACTTC.

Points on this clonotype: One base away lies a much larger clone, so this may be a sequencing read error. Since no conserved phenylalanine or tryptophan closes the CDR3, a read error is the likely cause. In nucleotides, the CDR3 is TGTGCCAGTACCATTCCAAGGGGAGGGAGCACCGGGGAGCTGTTTCTT. Translating it yields CASTIPRGGSTGELFL. The chain has TRBV19 and TRBJ2-2; 7 bases are a match to TRBD2. Unmatched junction bases numbered 12, after V lost 7 bases and J lost 4 bases. Germline values: CDR1 LNHDA, CDR2 SQIVND (reference sequence). The CDR3 extends over 16 amino acids.

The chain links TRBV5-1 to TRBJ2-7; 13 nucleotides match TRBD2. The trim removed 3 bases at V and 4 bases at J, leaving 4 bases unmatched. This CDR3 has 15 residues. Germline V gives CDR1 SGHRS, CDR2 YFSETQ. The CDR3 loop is CASSSPTSGRYEQYF. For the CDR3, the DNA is TGCGCCAGCAGCTCACCGACTAGCGGGAGGTACGAGCAGTACTTC.

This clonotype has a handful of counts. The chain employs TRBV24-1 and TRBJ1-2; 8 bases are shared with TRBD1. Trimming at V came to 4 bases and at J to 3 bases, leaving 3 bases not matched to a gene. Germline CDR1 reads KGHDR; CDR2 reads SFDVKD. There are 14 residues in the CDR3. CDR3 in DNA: TGTGCCACCAGTGACCCGGACAGGGACTATGGCTACACCTTC. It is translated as CATSDPDRDYGYTF.

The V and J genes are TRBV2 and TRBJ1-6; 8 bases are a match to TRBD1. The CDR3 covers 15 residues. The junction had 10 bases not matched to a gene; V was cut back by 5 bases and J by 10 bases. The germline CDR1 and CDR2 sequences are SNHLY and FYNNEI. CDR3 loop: CASSSEGTGGSPLHF. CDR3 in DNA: TGTGCCAGCAGTTCGGAAGGGACAGGAGGATCACCCCTCCACTTT. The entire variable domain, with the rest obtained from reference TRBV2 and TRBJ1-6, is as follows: EPEVTQTPSHQVTQMGQEVILRCVPISNHLYFYWYRQILGQKVEFLVSFYNNEISEKSEIFDDQFSVERPDGSNFTLKIRSTKLEDSAMYFCASSSEGTGGSPLHFGNGTRLTVT.

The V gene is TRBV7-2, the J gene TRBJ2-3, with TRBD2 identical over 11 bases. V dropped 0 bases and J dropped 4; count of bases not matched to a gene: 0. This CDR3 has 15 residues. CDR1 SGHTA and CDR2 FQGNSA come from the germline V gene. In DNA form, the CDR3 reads TGTGCCAGCAGCTTAGCTAGCGGGGGGGCAGATACGCAGTATTTT. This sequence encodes CASSLASGGADTQYF.

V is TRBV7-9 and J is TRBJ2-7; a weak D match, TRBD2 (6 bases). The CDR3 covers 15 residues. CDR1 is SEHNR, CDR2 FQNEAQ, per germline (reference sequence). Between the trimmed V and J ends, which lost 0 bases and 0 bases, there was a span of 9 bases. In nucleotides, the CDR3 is TGTGCCAGCAGCTTAGCGCTCGGGAGCTCCTACGAGCAGTACTTC. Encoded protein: CASSLALGSSYEQYF.

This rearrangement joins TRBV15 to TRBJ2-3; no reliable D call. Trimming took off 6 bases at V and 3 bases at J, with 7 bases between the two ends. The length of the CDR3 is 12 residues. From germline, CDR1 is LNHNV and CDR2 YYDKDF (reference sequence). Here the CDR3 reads CATRHGTDTQYF. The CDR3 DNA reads TGTGCCACCAGACACGGGACAGATACGCAGTATTTT. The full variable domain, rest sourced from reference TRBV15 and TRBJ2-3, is DAMVIQNPRYQVTQFGKPVTLSCSQTLNHNVMYWYQQKSSQAPKLLFHYYDKDFNNEADTPDNFQSRRPNTSFCFLDIRSPGLGDTAMYLCATRHGTDTQYFGPGTRLTVL.